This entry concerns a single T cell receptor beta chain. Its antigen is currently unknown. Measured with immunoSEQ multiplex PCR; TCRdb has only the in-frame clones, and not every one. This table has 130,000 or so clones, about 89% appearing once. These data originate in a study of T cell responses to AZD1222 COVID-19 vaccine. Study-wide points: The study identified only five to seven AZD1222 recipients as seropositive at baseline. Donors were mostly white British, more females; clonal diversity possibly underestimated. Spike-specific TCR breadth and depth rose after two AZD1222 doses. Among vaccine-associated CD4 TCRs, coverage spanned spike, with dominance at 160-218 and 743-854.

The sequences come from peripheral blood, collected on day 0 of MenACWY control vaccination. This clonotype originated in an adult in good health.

CDR3 residues: CASSAQGQGNTIYF. The CDR3 nucleotides read TGTGCCAGCAGTGCTCAGGGGCAAGGAAACACCATATATTTT. This chain links TRBV2 with TRBJ1-3; tentatively, D is TRBD1 (6 bases). The length of the CDR3 is 14 residues. The germline V and J ends were trimmed by 4 bases and 4 bases, with 11 bases remaining between them. The germline gives CDR1 SNHLY, CDR2 FYNNEI.